The clone carrying this TCR beta chain was seen a handful of times. The sample originates from a study of shared clonotypes between healthy human individuals. In the study overall: Three CD4 naive, three CD4 memory, two CD8 naive and one CD8 memory plate were used per donor.

CDR1 and CDR2 (germline): MNHEY, SMNVEV (reference sequence). The ends lost 6 bases at V and 3 bases at J; junction bases unmatched: 8. The CDR3 is 15 residues long. The authors distributed each subset's genomic DNA evenly over several immunoSEQ plates. The method was immunoSEQ multiplex PCR; TCRdb's version includes in-frame clones alone and lacks a portion of them. The table lists 550,000 to 800,000 clones, around 91% of them singletons. The donors were all Caucasian adults (living in Nashville, Tennessee). Specimen: memory CD8+ T cells from PBMCs. Subset: CD45RO+ cells pooled with CCR7-negative TemRA cells. This receptor was obtained from a man younger than 35 in good health. Some clones in this sample may be carry-over from other donors' samples. V usage is TRBV27 and J usage is TRBJ1-2; 9 bases fit TRBD1. CDR3 amino acids: CASRRRTGVDYGYTF. The CDR3 DNA reads as TGTGCCAGCAGGCGACGGACAGGGGTGGACTATGGCTACACCTTC.